This TCR beta chain was obtained from a study of blood T cell repertoires in COVID-19 (dated by TCRdb to the early 2020s). In the study overall: Samples covering the acute and convalescent phases of COVID-19 were provided by collaborators in the United States, Italy and Spain. The prospective study material was composed of cDNA or gDNA derived from T cells, B-cell-depleted T cells, or PBMCs. Subjects who had been exposed to COVID-19, were actively infected with it, or had recovered from it provided the deeply sampled blood TCRbeta repertoires that made up the dataset. A freely available public database, intended as a resource for researchers studying the immune response to SARS-CoV-2, is where the repertoires were released. Samples came from the ongoing ImmuneRACE study (first 160 participants) plus 1,254 subjects from 6 global collaborators. Sample metadata almost always included a de-identified subject ID, COVID-19 status, age in years and sex. Where available, HLA class I and class II types were obtained from metadata supplied by the sample provider rather than from assay-based typing.

Enrolling through a virtual design, the prospective study's participants ranged in age from roughly 18 to 90 years and lived across some 22 United States geographic areas. Cohort assignment in the prospective study relied on participant-reported clinical history from a screening survey and a study questionnaire. In the prospective study, whole blood, serum and a nasopharyngeal or oropharyngeal swab were collected from each participant by mobile phlebotomists. Prospective study participants could optionally give additional blood draws and questionnaires over a roughly two-month period. Prospective study blood samples were shipped either frozen or at room temperature before DNA extraction. Overall study results and their limits: The quantity of clinical and demographic metadata differed by source and by participant and was supplied without curation.

TCRbeta CDR3 regions were amplified from genomic DNA by means of the immunoSEQ Assay, a bias-controlled multiplex PCR. For the original study's pipeline: The number of nucleated cells in each sample was estimated from the amplification of reference gene primers within the assay. Sequence reads were collapsed and filtered to measure the absolute abundance of every unique TCRbeta CDR3 rearrangement. For each sample, productive Simpson clonality was calculated by taking the square root of Simpson's diversity index across productive rearrangements. Entries here come from immuneACCESS through TCRdb and include only in-frame sequences with V and J called. Some clones fail to appear in such tables; in the studies checked, an unresolved V gene covers under half of the shortfall, and the cause of the remainder is unknown. V, J and clone size were drawn from that table, and D and trimming were deduced from the DNA. Present in this sample are about 200,000 clones, 75% to 85% of which were seen just once. The biggest ten clones account for 6.5% to 9% of the sample.

With regard to this clone: The antigen it binds to is not known. No much larger clonotype is one base removed from it; base qualities were not supplied.

The junction shows trimming of 5 bases on V and 9 bases on J, plus 14 bases between the germline ends. Spanning cysteine to phenylalanine, the CDR3 consists of 11 amino acids. Only the CDR3 portion is preserved as DNA: 33 bases, with reading frame beginning at the first base. The germline V gene (reference sequence) sets CDR1 to DFQATT and CDR2 to SNEGSKA. The TCR comes from a woman aged 40 to 50 with acute COVID-19. The chain is made from TRBV20-1 and TRBJ2-7, with TRBD1 tentatively as D gene (6 bases match). Sequences were obtained from PBMCs or T cells enriched from blood (not recorded which). The nucleotide sequence reads TGCAGTGCTCTGTGGGGGCAGGGGCAGTACTTC. This sequence encodes CSALWGQGQYF.